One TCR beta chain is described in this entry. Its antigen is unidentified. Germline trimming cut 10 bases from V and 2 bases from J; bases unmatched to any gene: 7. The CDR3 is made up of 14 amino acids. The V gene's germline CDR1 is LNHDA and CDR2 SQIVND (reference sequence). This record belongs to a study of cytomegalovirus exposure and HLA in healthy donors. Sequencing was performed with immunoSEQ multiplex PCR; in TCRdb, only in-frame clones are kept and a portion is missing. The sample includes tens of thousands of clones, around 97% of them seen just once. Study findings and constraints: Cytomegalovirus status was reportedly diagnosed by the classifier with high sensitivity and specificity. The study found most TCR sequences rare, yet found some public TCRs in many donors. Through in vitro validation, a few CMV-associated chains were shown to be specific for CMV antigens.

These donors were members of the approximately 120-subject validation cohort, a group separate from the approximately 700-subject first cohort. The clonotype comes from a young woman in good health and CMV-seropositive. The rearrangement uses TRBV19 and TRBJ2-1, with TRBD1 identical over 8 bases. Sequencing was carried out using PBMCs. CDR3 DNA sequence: TGTGCCACACAGGACAGGGTGACCTACAATGAGCAGTTCTTC. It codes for CATQDRVTYNEQFF.